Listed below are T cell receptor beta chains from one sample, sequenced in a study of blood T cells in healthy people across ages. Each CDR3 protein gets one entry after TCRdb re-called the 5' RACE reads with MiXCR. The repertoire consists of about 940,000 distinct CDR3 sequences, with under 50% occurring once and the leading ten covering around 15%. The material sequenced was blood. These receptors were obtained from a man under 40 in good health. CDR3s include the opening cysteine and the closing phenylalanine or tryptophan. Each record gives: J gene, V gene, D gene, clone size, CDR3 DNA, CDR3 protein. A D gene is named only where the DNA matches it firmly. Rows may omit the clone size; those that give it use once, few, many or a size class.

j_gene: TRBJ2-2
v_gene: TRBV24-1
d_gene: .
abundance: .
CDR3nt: TGTGCCACCAGTCCAGGGCTACAGGGAGGGGAGCTGTTTTTT
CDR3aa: CATSPGLQGGELFF

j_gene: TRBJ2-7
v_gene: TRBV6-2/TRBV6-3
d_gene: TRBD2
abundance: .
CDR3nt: TGTGCCAGCAGCACGACTAGCGGGGGAGTCTACGAGCAGTACTTC
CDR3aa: CASSTTSGGVYEQYF

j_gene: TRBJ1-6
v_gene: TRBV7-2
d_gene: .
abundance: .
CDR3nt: TGTGCCAGCAGCCCTCGGGGTGGGAGCTCCTATAATTCACCCCTCCACTTT
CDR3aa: CASSPRGGSSYNSPLHF

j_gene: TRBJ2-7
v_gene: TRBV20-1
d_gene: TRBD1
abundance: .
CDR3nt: TGCAGTGCTAGAGGGGACAGGGGGTTATACGAGCAGTACTTC
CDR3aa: CSARGDRGLYEQYF

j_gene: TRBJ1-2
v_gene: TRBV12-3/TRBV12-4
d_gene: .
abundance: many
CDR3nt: TGTGCCAGCAGGGGGGGGGAAGGGGTCACCTATGGCTACACCTTC
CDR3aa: CASRGGEGVTYGYTF

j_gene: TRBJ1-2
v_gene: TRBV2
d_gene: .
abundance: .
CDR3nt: TGTGCCAGCAGTGATTCGCTGGGAAATGAGGGCTACACCTTC
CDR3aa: CASSDSLGNEGYTF

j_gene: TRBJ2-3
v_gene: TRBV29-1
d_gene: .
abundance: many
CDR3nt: TGCAGCGTTGAAGGCAGTCCTAGCACAGATACGCAGTATTTT
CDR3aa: CSVEGSPSTDTQYF

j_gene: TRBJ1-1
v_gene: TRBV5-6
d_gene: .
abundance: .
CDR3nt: TGTGCCAGCAGTTGGGGTTGGGGGGAAGCTTTCTTT
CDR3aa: CASSWGWGEAFF

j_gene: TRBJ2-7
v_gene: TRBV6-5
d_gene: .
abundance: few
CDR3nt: TGTGCCAGCAGTTACGAGGGGAATCGGTACGAGCAGTACTTC
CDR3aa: CASSYEGNRYEQYF

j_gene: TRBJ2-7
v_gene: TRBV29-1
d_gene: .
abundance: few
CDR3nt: TGCAGCGTTGAAGATGGCGAGGACCACGAGCAGTACTTC
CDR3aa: CSVEDGEDHEQYF

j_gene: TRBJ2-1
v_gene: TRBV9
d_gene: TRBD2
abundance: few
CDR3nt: TGTGCCAGCAGCGTAGGAGGCGGGGGGGCATCCTACAATGAGCAGTTCTTC
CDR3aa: CASSVGGGGASYNEQFF

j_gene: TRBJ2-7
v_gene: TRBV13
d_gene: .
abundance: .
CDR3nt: TGTGCCAGCAGCGTGGAGGACACCTACGAGCAGTACTTC
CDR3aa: CASSVEDTYEQYF

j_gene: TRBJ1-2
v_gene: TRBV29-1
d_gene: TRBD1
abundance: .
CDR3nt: TGCAGCGCGTCGGGACAGGAGAATGGCTACACCTTC
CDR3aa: CSASGQENGYTF

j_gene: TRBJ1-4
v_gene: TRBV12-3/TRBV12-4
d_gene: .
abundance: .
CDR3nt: TGTGCCAGCAGCCCCAAGCACGAACTGTTTTTT
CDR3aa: CASSPKHELFF

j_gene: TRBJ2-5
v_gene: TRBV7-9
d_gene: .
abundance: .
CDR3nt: TGTGCCAGCAGCTTCCCCCTCGCGGTGGCCCAAGAGACCCAGTACTTC
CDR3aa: CASSFPLAVAQETQYF

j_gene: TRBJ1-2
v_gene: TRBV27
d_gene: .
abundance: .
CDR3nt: TGTGCCAGCAAATCCAACAGGGAAACGAACTATGGCTACACCTTC
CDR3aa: CASKSNRETNYGYTF

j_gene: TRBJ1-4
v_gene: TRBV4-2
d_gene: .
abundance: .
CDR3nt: TGTGCCAGCAGCCAAGATCCCACAGACGTTAATGAAAAACTGTTTTTT
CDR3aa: CASSQDPTDVNEKLFF

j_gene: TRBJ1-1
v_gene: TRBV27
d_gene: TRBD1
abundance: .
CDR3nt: TGTGCCAGCAGTTCCCCCTGGACAGGTATATACACTGAAGCTTTCTTT
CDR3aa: CASSSPWTGIYTEAFF

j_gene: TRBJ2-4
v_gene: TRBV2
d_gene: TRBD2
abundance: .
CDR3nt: TGTACCAGCAGTTACTTGACTAGCGTGAACATTCAGTACTTC
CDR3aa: CTSSYLTSVNIQYF

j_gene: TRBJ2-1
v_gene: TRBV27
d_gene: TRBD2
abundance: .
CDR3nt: TGTGCCAGCAGTTCTGGGACTAGCGGAAGCAATGAGCAGTTCTTC
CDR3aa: CASSSGTSGSNEQFF

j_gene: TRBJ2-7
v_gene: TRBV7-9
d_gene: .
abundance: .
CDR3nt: TGTGCCAGCAGCTTAGGACTTGCCCACGAGCAGTACTTC
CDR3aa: CASSLGLAHEQYF

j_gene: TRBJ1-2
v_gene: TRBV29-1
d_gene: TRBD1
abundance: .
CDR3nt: TGCAGCGTGATACAGGGGGCGGGTGGCTACACCTTC
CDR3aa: CSVIQGAGGYTF

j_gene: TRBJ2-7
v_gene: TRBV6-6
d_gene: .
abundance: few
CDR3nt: TGTGCCAGCAGTCCAGACGTGACCTACGAGCAGTACTTC
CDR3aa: CASSPDVTYEQYF

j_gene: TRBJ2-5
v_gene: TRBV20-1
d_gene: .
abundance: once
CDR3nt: TGCAGTGCTAGAATCATCACAACTACAAGGGAGACCCAGTACTTC
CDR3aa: CSARIITTTRETQYF

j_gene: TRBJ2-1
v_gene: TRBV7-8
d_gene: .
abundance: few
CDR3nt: TGTGCCAGCAGCTCTAGCCGAGACAGAGACTACAATGAGCAGTTCTTC
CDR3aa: CASSSSRDRDYNEQFF

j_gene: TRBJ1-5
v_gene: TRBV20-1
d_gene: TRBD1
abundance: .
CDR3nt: TGCAGTGCTACTCCCGGGACAGGGATATTCAGCAATCAGCCCCAGCATTTT
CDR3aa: CSATPGTGIFSNQPQHF